These T cell receptor beta chains were read from a single sample in a study of blood T cell repertoires in COVID-19. The table came from immunoSEQ multiplex PCR; TCRdb's copy has only in-frame clones and leaves some out. The repertoire holds fewer than 250,000 clones, 80% to 90% seen once, with about 0.93% in the top ten. Sequencing was done on a sample of peripheral blood. The receptors here all came from a man aged 40-49 years with acute or convalescent COVID-19. Each CDR3 is given with its conserved first and last residue. D genes are given only for firm matches.

-	TRBV3-1/TRBV3-2	TRBJ1-2	CASSQDLMGSGRNGYTF
TRBD1	TRBV14	TRBJ2-7	CASSQESGTGAFYEQYF
-	TRBV14	TRBJ2-1	CASSQDRGTEQFF
TRBD1	TRBV27	TRBJ1-2	CASSKTGGPYGYTF
-	TRBV4-1	TRBJ1-4	CASSQDPGGVGEKLFF
-	TRBV5-1	TRBJ2-5	CASSLERGTQYF
-	TRBV18	TRBJ1-4	CASSPPSGRGEKLFF
-	TRBV9	TRBJ2-2	CASSVDPRRGQRTGELFF
-	TRBV10-3	TRBJ2-3	CAISGLETDTQYF
-	TRBV11-2	TRBJ2-2	CASSFAVTGVTGELFF
TRBD1	TRBV28	TRBJ1-2	CASTLTTGVRGYTF
-	TRBV6-5	TRBJ2-2	CAAAAAFTGELFF
-	TRBV30	TRBJ1-4	CAWNSGNEKLFF
-	TRBV2	TRBJ1-1	CATLQNMNTEAFF
TRBD1	TRBV19	TRBJ1-5	CASRPTGANQPQHF
-	TRBV18	TRBJ2-2	CASSPLGGHGTGELFF